This T cell receptor beta chain was sequenced for a study of T cell changes during pregnancy in multiple sclerosis. The data were produced by immunoSEQ multiplex PCR, yet TCRdb's version contains in-frame clones alone and is incomplete. This table holds 50,000 or so clones, around 94% found once. The CDR3 has 14 residues. CDR1 and CDR2 from the germline V gene are LGHNT and FRNRAP. Trimming left V 0 bases short and J 8 bases short, with 11 bases between. The origin of this receptor is a female donor with multiple sclerosis, enrolled in a pregnancy study. The material was CD4+ T cells from peripheral blood mononuclear cells, obtained in the third trimester of pregnancy. The chain couples TRBV12-5 to TRBJ1-3, with D maybe TRBD1 (5 bases). The CDR3 sequence: CASGLVGRADTIYF. The CDR3 bases are TGTGCTAGTGGTTTGGTAGGCAGGGCGGACACCATATATTTT. Together with reference TRBV12-5 and TRBJ1-3, the CDR3 gives the full variable domain: DARVTQTPRHKVTEMGQEVTMRCQPILGHNTVFWYRQTMMQGLELLAYFRNRAPLDDSGMPKDRFSAEMPDATLATLKIQPSEPRDSAVYFCASGLVGRADTIYFGEGSWLTVV.